Shown below are 17 T cell receptor beta chains from a single sample sequenced in a study of blood T cells in healthy people across ages. Together with a sample-barcoded 5' primer, a J-beta primer mix was included in a second PCR lasting about 7 to 12 cycles. Using its own MiXCR run on the 5' RACE reads, TCRdb lists one record per CDR3 protein. This table holds 650,000 or so distinct CDR3 sequences, around 52% found once. Material for sequencing was blood. All receptors come from a woman aged 80 or older in good health.

This clonotype has a single count. The chain links TRBV29-1 to TRBJ1-2, with unresolved D. Trimming cost V 4 bases and J 4 bases, with 10 bases left between them. This CDR3 is 12 amino acids long. In germline, CDR1 is SQVTM, CDR2 ANQGSEA. CDR3 nucleotides: TGCAGCGTTGCAGGCAGCTCCTATGGCTACACCTTC. This codes for CSVAGSSYGYTF.

The chain employs TRBV29-1 and TRBJ2-1; D could derive from TRBD1 or TRBD2 (5 bases each). The V gene lost 6 bases and the J gene lost 10 bases, with 28 bases spanning the gap. Germline loops: CDR1 SQVTM, CDR2 ANQGSEA. This CDR3 region has 16 residues. As DNA, the CDR3 is TGCAGCGTGTTCGAACAAAGCATGGGACGTCGTTGCGAGCAGTTCTTC. Protein product: CSVFEQSMGRRCEQFF.

The gene calls are TRBV4-3 and TRBJ1-2, with a tentative D call TRBD1 (5 bases). V was cut by 0 bases and J by 6 bases, with 14 bases left in between. Germline V gene data show CDR1 as LGHNA and CDR2 as YSLEER. CDR3 length: 15 amino acids. Written as DNA, the CDR3 is TGCGCCAGCAGCCAAGAAGTTAGCAGGGTTGATGGCTACACCTTC. This gives the protein CASSQEVSRVDGYTF.

This clonotype was detected a few times. The rearrangement links TRBV28 to TRBJ1-5, with a tentative D call TRBD1 (5 bases). Germline V gene lookup returns CDR1 MDHEN and CDR2 SYDVKM. The CDR3 length is 17 residues. The V and J ends lost 7 bases and 0 bases respectively, with 19 bases between them. CDR3: CASTKDPTEYSNQPQHF. CDR3 coding DNA: TGTGCCAGCACCAAGGACCCGACAGAGTATAGCAATCAGCCCCAGCATTTT.

This clonotype was observed many times. The V call is TRBV2, the J call TRBJ2-1; D perhaps matches TRBD2 (6 bases). The CDR3 sequence is 15 residues long. CDR1 is SNHLY, CDR2 FYNNEI, per germline. Trimming left V 6 bases short and J 7 bases short, with 19 bases between. The CDR3 nucleotides read TGTGCCAGCAGGGCTGGGGGGAGTGGAAGGAATGAGCAGTTCTTC. Translated: CASRAGGSGRNEQFF.

V is TRBV10-3 and J is TRBJ2-5; 8 bases agree with TRBD1. With the DNA end fitting TRBJ2-7 better, the J assignment may be wrong. This CDR3 contains 15 residues. Germline V lookup: CDR1 ENHRY, CDR2 SYGVKD. As DNA, the CDR3 is TGTGCCATCAGTGACCGACAGGGGCATGACTACGAGCAGTACTTC. It encodes CAISDRQGHDYEQYF.

V gene TRBV29-1 combines with J gene TRBJ2-7; D is possibly TRBD2 (6 bases). Trimming removed 7 bases from V and 0 bases from J, with 16 bases in between. Germline V gene data show CDR1 as SQVTM and CDR2 as ANQGSEA. This CDR3 comprises 14 residues. Here the CDR3 reads CSATPGLPSYEQYF. The DNA of the CDR3 is TGCAGCGCTACGCCGGGACTTCCCTCCTACGAGCAGTACTTC.

Concerning this clonotype itself: It may be a read error: a sequence one base away is much more abundant. The V call is TRBV6-6, the J call TRBJ2-2; D perhaps matches TRBD2 (5 bases). V lost 6 bases and J lost 8, with 19 bases in between. The CDR3 has 15 residues. CDR1 and CDR2 from the germline V gene are MNHNY and SVGAGI (reference sequence). The CDR3 region is CASRLAGEYLGELFF. In DNA, the CDR3 is TGTGCCAGCAGACTTGCCGGGGAATATCTAGGGGAGCTGTTTTTT.

V gene TRBV10-3 combines with J gene TRBJ2-7; D tentatively reads TRBD1 or TRBD2 (5 bases each). Trimming stripped 3 bases from V and 5 bases from J, with 11 bases between. Germline V gene sequence: CDR1 ENHRY, CDR2 SYGVKD. This CDR3 region has 13 residues. The CDR3 here is CAISEQERDEQYF. The CDR3 nucleotides read TGTGCCATCAGTGAACAGGAGAGGGACGAGCAGTACTTC.

The chain carries TRBV4-3 and TRBJ1-2, with D possibly being TRBD1 (6 bases). Trimming shortened V by 0 bases and J by 4 bases, and 15 bases separated the two germline ends. Germline CDR1 is LGHNA and CDR2 is YSLEER. CDR3 length: 16 amino acids. The CDR3 sequence is CASSQDESGEFYGYTF. The CDR3 DNA sequence: TGCGCCAGCAGCCAAGACGAATCAGGGGAATTCTATGGCTACACCTTC.

This sequence joins TRBV10-2 and TRBJ2-5; TRBD2 is a possible D gene (6 bases). The CDR3 spans 15 residues. Germline CDR1 WSHSY, CDR2 SAAADI. Trimming took off 0 bases at V and 4 bases at J, with 12 bases between the two ends. CDR3 nucleotide sequence: TGCGCCAGCAGTGAGTCGAACGGGGGTACAGAGACCCAGTACTTC. Translated: CASSESNGGTETQYF.

In this sample, this clonotype turned up a few times. The CDR3 DNA reads as TGTGCCAGCAGCTTAGAAGACGGATTCTCCTACGAGCAGTACTTC. It specifies CASSLEDGFSYEQYF. This chain joins TRBV7-6 and TRBJ2-7; no definite D call. Germline-derived CDR1 and CDR2 are SGHVS and FNYEAQ. Trimming pared 1 base from V and 0 bases from J, leaving 10 bases between. This CDR3 is built from 15 residues.

The table lists this clonotype with a count of one. The chain uses TRBV4-3 and TRBJ2-6; D gene ambiguous. The CDR3 runs 15 residues. V was pared by 1 base and J by 2 bases, with 6 bases between. Germline V gives CDR1 LGHNA, CDR2 YSLEER. Written as DNA, the CDR3 is TGCGCCAGCAGCCAAGCCCTGGCTGGGGCCAACGTCCTGACTTTC. Protein sequence: CASSQALAGANVLTF.

This chain connects TRBV4-2 to TRBJ1-3; no firm D call. This CDR3 is built from 15 residues. Per the germline V gene, CDR1 is LGHNA and CDR2 is YNFKEQ. Trimming pared 0 bases from V and 4 bases from J, leaving 10 bases between. The CDR3 spells CASSQERVRGNTIYF. CDR3 nucleotide sequence: TGTGCCAGCAGCCAAGAAAGGGTCCGGGGAAACACCATATATTTT.

V is TRBV12-3 or TRBV12-4 and J is TRBJ1-1; possibly TRBD1 for D (5 bases). The ends were cut back, 7 bases at V and 1 base at J, with 13 bases in the middle. The CDR3 extends over 14 amino acids. CDR3 loop: CASIQRGGNTEAFF. The CDR3 DNA is TGTGCCAGCATCCAACGGGGGGGGAACACTGAAGCTTTCTTT.

This clonotype was counted many times. The chain has TRBV9 and TRBJ1-5; D gene ambiguous. Germline-derived CDR1 and CDR2 are SGDLS and YYNGEE. The CDR3 is 15 amino acids. Trimming cost V 3 bases and J 4 bases, with 14 bases left between them. CDR3 sequence reads: CASSERGGSNQPQHF. Written as DNA, the CDR3 is TGTGCCAGCAGCGAGCGGGGTGGCTCGAATCAGCCCCAGCATTTT.

V gene TRBV11-2 combines with J gene TRBJ1-1; the match to TRBD1 covers 9 bases. Germline CDR1 and CDR2: SGHAT and FQNNGV. With V trimmed by 4 bases and J by 7 bases, 7 bases remained unmatched. This CDR3 is 14 amino acids long. The CDR3 sequence: CASSYGQGKSEAFF. The DNA of the CDR3 is TGTGCCAGCAGCTACGGACAGGGGAAAAGTGAAGCTTTCTTT.